These T cell receptor beta chains were read from a single sample in a study of blood T cells in healthy people across ages. TCRdb re-derived calls from the 5' RACE reads in MiXCR, one entry per CDR3 protein. The sample carries around 780,000 distinct CDR3 sequences, roughly three fifths recorded once. Sample: blood. The receptors originated from a man between 40 and 49 years old in good health. Each CDR3 is given with its conserved first and last residue. The D gene is left open where the match is weak. The size field is filled for only some rows; it gives once, few, many or a size class.

>TRBJ1-1|TRBV4-3|few|-
TGCGCCAGCAGCCAAGATTGGCGACGAAACACTGAAGCTTTCTTT
CASSQDWRRNTEAFF
>TRBJ2-1|TRBV12-3/TRBV12-4|-|-
TGTGCCAGCCGCCTCGTGCGGAATGAGCAGTTCTTC
CASRLVRNEQFF
>TRBJ2-7|TRBV28|-|TRBD1
TGTGCCAGTCAAGGGACAGGGGGAAGCCCTTACGAGCAGTACTTC
CASQGTGGSPYEQYF
>TRBJ1-5|TRBV20-1|-|-
TGCAGTGCAAGCGAGGGCTGGAGCAATCAGCCCCAGCATTTT
CSASEGWSNQPQHF
>TRBJ1-1|TRBV20-1|-|-
TGCAGTGCGGGAAAAATGGACCCTAACACTGAAGCTTTCTTT
CSAGKMDPNTEAFF
>TRBJ1-2|TRBV5-1|-|-
TGCACCAGCAGCTTAGGACTCCCAACGACAAACGGCTACACCTTC
CTSSLGLPTTNGYTF
>TRBJ1-2|TRBV5-6|-|-
TGTGCCAGCAGCTTGGACTGGGAAAATGGCTACACCTTC
CASSLDWENGYTF
>TRBJ2-7|TRBV20-1|-|-
TGCAGTGCTAGAGATATAGGTGATGCCCCCTACGAGCAGTACTTC
CSARDIGDAPYEQYF
>TRBJ2-2|TRBV2|-|TRBD2
TGTGCCACTAGCGGGAGGGCCTCGTGGAACACCGGGGAGCTGTTTTTT
CATSGRASWNTGELFF
>TRBJ1-6|TRBV3-1|-|-
TGTGCCAGCAGCCAAGGAGCATCAGCAGATACACCCCTCCACTTT
CASSQGASADTPLHF
>TRBJ2-1|TRBV24-1|-|TRBD2
TGTGCCACCAGTGACTCCTGGGGCGGGAGGGCGCACAATGAGCAGTTCTTC
CATSDSWGGRAHNEQFF
>TRBJ2-1|TRBV5-5|-|-
TGTGCCAGCAGCAAAGGGCCGTCCGTCAGTGCAGGGGTTGACAATGAGCAGTTCTTC
CASSKGPSVSAGVDNEQFF
>TRBJ1-6|TRBV2|-|-
TGTGCCAGCATCCCTGAAAGGAGCCATAGTTCACCCCTCCACTTT
CASIPERSHSSPLHF
>TRBJ2-3|TRBV3-1|-|-
TGTGCCAGCAGCCAAGTTAGGTTGGGCACAGCGCAGTATTTT
CASSQVRLGTAQYF
>TRBJ2-2|TRBV12-3/TRBV12-4|-|-
TGTGCCAGCAGTCCTGGGGGGAGGGAGCTGTTTTTT
CASSPGGRELFF
>TRBJ1-2|TRBV27|-|-
TGTGCCAGCAGTCCCCAAGGGGGACTCTATGGCTACACCTTC
CASSPQGGLYGYTF
>TRBJ2-3|TRBV5-1|-|-
TGCGCCAGCAGCTTGGTTGCGGGGAGCGCAGATACGCAGTATTTT
CASSLVAGSADTQYF
>TRBJ2-5|TRBV4-1|few|-
TGCGCCAGCAGCCAAGATGCCGGGAGACAAGAGACCCAGTACTTC
CASSQDAGRQETQYF
>TRBJ1-1|TRBV20-1|-|TRBD1
TGCAGTGCTAGCCGGGACAGGGTAACTACTGAAGCTTTCTTT
CSASRDRVTTEAFF
>TRBJ1-1|TRBV12-3/TRBV12-4|-|-
TGTGCCAGCAGTCGCGACAGGACCACTGAAGCTTTCTTT
CASSRDRTTEAFF
>TRBJ2-5|TRBV24-1|-|-
TGTGCCACCAGTGATCCGGAGTGGACGCAGTACTTC
CATSDPEWTQYF
>TRBJ2-7|TRBV24-1|-|-
TGTGCCACCAGTGATTTCCGGGACGGCTCCTACGAGCAGTACTTC
CATSDFRDGSYEQYF
>TRBJ1-2|TRBV20-1|once|-
TGCAGTGCTCTGGGACTCAACCACTATGGCTACACCTTC
CSALGLNHYGYTF
>TRBJ2-4|TRBV28|-|TRBD1
TGTGCCAGCAGTGCCCCGGGACAGGGTGCGAGCATTCAGTACTTC
CASSAPGQGASIQYF
>TRBJ1-2|TRBV10-3|-|-
TGTGCCACCAGATTGGACAGCTATGGCTACACCTTC
CATRLDSYGYTF
>TRBJ2-1|TRBV21-1|-|-
TGTGCCAGCAGCCCGCAAGAGGGCGCCTACAATGAGCAGTTCTTC
CASSPQEGAYNEQFF
>TRBJ2-7|TRBV7-2|few|TRBD1
TGTGCCAGCAGCCTAGTAGTACAGGGGGCATCGAGCGAGCAGTACTTC
CASSLVVQGASSEQYF
>TRBJ2-5|TRBV3-1|many|-
TGTGCCAGCAGCCGGGACTACCAAGAGACCCAGTACTTC
CASSRDYQETQYF
>TRBJ1-1|TRBV5-4|-|-
TGTGCTAGCAGCTTCGATGGGTTCACTGAAGCTTTCTTT
CASSFDGFTEAFF
>TRBJ2-1|TRBV29-1|-|-
TGCAGCGCTGAGGGGGGTAGGGGATCCTACAATGAGCAGTTCTTC
CSAEGGRGSYNEQFF
>TRBJ1-1|TRBV14|few|-
TGTGCCAGCAGTCAGATTCGCCATGAAGCTTTCTTT
CASSQIRHEAFF
>TRBJ2-5|TRBV12-3/TRBV12-4|-|TRBD1
TGTGCCAGCAGTTCGCCATACCCGGGACAGGGGACCCAGTACTTC
CASSSPYPGQGTQYF
>TRBJ2-3|TRBV7-7|-|TRBD1
TGTGCCAGCAGCTTGGGACAGGGAATGACAGATACGCAGTATTTT
CASSLGQGMTDTQYF
>TRBJ2-5|TRBV28|-|-
TGTGCCAGCAGTATCGTTGTCGGAGCCTACGGGCAGTACTTC
CASSIVVGAYGQYF
>TRBJ2-7|TRBV4-1|-|-
TGCGCCAGCAGCCCGGATAGCGGCACCTACGAGCAGTACTTC
CASSPDSGTYEQYF
>TRBJ2-1|TRBV20-1|-|TRBD1
TGCAGTGCTCCCCGGGACAGGGGAGTTCATGAGCAGTTCTTC
CSAPRDRGVHEQFF
>TRBJ2-1|TRBV29-1|many|TRBD2
TGCAGCGTTGAGGTGGGGCTAGCGGGAGTTAATGAGCAGTTCTTC
CSVEVGLAGVNEQFF
>TRBJ2-7|TRBV7-2|few|TRBD2
TGTGCCAGCAGCTTAGCACTAGCGGGACGCTACGAGCAGTACTTC
CASSLALAGRYEQYF
>TRBJ1-2|TRBV13|few|-
TGTGCCAGCAGTCCCGGCCCAGTTTCGGGTGGCGGCTACACCTTC
CASSPGPVSGGGYTF
>TRBJ2-5|TRBV10-3|few|-
TGTGCCACATCGACGACAGATAGTGGGCAAGCCCCGTACTTC
CATSTTDSGQAPYF
>TRBJ1-1|TRBV7-9|-|TRBD1
TGTGCCAGCAGCCCGGGACAGGGGACGAACCAGAACACTGAAGCTTTCTTT
CASSPGQGTNQNTEAFF
>TRBJ1-1|TRBV20-1|-|-
TGCAGTGCTAGAGAGCGGGGGGCGATGAACACTGAAGCTTTCTTT
CSARERGAMNTEAFF